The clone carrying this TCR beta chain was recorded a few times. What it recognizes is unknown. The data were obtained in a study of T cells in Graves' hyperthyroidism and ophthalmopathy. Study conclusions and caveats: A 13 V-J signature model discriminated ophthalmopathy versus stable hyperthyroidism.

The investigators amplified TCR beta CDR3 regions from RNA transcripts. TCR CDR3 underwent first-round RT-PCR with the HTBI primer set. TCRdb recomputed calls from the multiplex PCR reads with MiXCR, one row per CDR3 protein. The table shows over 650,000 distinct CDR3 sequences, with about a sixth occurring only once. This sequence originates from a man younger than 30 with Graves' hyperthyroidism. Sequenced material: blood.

In DNA form, the CDR3 reads TGCAGTGCTAGCCCAATGCAGACCCAGTACTTC. This gives the protein CSASPMQTQYF. The chain has TRBV20-1 and TRBJ2-5; D gene ambiguous. Germline V CDR1 and CDR2: DFQATT, SNEGSKA (reference sequence). V lost 3 bases and J lost 6, with 8 bases in between. The CDR3 spans 11 residues.